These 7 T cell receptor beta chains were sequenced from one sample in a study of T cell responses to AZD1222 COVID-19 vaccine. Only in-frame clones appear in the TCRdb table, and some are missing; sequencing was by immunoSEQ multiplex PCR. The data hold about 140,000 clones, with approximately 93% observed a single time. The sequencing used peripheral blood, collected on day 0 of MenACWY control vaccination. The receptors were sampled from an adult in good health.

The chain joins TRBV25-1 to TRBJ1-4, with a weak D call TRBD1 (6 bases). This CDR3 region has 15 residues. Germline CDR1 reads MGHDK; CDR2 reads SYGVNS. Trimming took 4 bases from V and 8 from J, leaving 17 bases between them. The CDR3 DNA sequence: TGTGCCAGCAGTGTTGGGGGGGCTGGTGGCGAAAAACTGTTTTTT. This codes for CASSVGGAGGEKLFF. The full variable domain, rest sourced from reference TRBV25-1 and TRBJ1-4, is EADIYQTPRYLVIGTGKKITLECSQTMGHDKMYWYQQDPGMELHLIHYSYGVNSTEKGDLSSESTVSRIRTEHFPLTLESARPSHTSQYLCASSVGGAGGEKLFFGSGTQLSVL.

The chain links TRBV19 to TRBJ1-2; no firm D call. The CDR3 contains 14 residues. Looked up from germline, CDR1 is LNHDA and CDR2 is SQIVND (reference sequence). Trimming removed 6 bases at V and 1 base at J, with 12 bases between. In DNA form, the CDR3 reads TGTGCCAGTAGGACGAGAGGGCTTAACTATGGCTACACCTTC. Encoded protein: CASRTRGLNYGYTF.

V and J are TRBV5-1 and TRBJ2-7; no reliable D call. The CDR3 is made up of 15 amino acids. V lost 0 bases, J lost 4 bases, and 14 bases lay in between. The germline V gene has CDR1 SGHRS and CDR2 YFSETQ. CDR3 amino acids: CASSLGETLGYEQYF. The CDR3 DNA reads TGCGCCAGCAGCTTGGGAGAAACCCTGGGGTACGAGCAGTACTTC. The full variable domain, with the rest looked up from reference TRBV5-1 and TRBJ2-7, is KAGVTQTPRYLIKTRGQQVTLSCSPISGHRSVSWYQQTPGQGLQFLFEYFSETQRNKGNFPGRFSGRQFSNSRSEMNVSTLELGDSALYLCASSLGETLGYEQYFGPGTRLTVT.

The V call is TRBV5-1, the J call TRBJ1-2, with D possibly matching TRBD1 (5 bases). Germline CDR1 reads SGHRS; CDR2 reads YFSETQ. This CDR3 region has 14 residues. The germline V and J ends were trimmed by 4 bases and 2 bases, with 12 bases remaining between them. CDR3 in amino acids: CASSTGTDNYGYTF. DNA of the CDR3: TGCGCCAGCAGCACCGGGACGGACAACTATGGCTACACCTTC.

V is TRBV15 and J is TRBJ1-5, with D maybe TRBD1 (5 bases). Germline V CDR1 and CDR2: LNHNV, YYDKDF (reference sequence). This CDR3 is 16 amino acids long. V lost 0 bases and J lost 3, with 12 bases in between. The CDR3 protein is CATSREGGYDNQPQHF. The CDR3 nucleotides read TGTGCCACCAGCAGAGAGGGGGGGTATGACAATCAGCCCCAGCATTTT.

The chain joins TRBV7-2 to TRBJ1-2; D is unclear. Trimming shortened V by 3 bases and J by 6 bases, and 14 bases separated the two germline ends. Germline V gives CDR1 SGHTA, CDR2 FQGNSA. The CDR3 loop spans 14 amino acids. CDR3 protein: CASSLRLFMDGYTF. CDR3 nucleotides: TGTGCCAGCAGCTTGCGTCTATTTATGGATGGCTACACCTTC.

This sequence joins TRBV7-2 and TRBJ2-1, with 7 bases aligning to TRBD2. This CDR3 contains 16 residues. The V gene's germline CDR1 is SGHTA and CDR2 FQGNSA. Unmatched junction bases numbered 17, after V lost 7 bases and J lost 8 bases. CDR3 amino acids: CASTGGGGEFWDEQFF. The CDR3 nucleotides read TGTGCCAGCACCGGTGGGGGAGGGGAGTTTTGGGATGAGCAGTTCTTC. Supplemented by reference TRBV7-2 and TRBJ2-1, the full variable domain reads GAGVSQSPSNKVTEKGKDVELRCDPISGHTALYWYRQSLGQGLEFLIYFQGNSAPDKSGLPSDRFSAERTGGSVSTLTIQRTQQEDSAVYLCASTGGGGEFWDEQFFGPGTRLTVL.